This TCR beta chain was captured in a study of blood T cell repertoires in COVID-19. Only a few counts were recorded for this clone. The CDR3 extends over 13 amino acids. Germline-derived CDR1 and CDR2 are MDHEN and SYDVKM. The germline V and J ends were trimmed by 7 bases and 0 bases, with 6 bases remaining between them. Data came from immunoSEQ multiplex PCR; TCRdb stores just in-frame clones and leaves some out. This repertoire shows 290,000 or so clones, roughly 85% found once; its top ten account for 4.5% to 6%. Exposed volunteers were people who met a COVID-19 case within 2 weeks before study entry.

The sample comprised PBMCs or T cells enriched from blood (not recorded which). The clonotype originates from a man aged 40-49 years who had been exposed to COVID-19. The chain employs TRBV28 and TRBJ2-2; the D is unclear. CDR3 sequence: CASTDTNTGELFF. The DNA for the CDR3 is TGTGCCAGCACAGATACGAACACCGGGGAGCTGTTTTTT.